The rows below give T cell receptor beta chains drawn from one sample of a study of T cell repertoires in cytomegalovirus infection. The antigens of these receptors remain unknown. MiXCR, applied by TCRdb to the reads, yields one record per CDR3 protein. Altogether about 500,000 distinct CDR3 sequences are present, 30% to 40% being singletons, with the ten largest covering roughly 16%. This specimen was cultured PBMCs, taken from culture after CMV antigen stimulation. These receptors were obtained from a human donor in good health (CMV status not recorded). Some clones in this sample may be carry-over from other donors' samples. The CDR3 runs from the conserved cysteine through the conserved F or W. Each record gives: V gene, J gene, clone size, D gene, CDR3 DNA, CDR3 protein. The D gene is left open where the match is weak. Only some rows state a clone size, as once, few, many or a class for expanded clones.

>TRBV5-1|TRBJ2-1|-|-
TGCGCCAGTGGGGGCGGGACCTACAATGAGCAGTTCTTC
CASGGGTYNEQFF
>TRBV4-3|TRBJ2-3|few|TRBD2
TGCGCCAGCAGCCAAGAGGGACTAGCGGGGAGCACAGATACGCAGTATTTT
CASSQEGLAGSTDTQYF
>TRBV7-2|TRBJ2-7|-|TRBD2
TGTGCCAGCAGCTCGTGGGGAGGCGCTAGCGGGAGCTACGAGCAGTACTTC
CASSSWGGASGSYEQYF
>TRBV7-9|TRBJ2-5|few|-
TGTGCCAGCAGCTCCAAATGGGGGAGAGAGACCCAGTACTTC
CASSSKWGRETQYF
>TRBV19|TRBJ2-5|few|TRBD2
TGTGCCAGTAGTATAGGGACTAGCGGGATAACTGAGACCCAGTACTTC
CASSIGTSGITETQYF
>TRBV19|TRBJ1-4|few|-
TGTGCCAGTAGTATCGCGGGGACTAATGAAAAACTGTTTTTT
CASSIAGTNEKLFF
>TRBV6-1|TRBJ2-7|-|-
TGTGCCAGCAGTGAAGTGGGGGCGGGTTACGAGCAGTACTTC
CASSEVGAGYEQYF
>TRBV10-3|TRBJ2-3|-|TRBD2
TGTGCCATCAGTGTCTCACCCGGGACTAGCGGGAGACTTTCGGATACGCAGTATTTT
CAISVSPGTSGRLSDTQYF
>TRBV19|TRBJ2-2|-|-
TGTGCCACCAAGGAGGTAGCGGCGAACACCGGGGAGCTGTTTTTT
CATKEVAANTGELFF
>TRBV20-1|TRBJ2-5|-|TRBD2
TGCAGTGCCCCAGGACTAGCGGAATTTCAAGAGACCCAGTACTTC
CSAPGLAEFQETQYF
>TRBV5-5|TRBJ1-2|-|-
TGTGCCAGCAGCTTGCAGGGGACCAGGTTCTATGGCTACACCTTC
CASSLQGTRFYGYTF
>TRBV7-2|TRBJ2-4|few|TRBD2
TGTGCCAGCAGCTTGGGCGGGAGTTTAACGAACATTCAGTACTTC
CASSLGGSLTNIQYF
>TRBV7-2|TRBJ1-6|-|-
TGTGCCAGCAGCTTTCAGACGGGGACCCCCCTCCACTTT
CASSFQTGTPLHF
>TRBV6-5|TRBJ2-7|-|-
TGTGCCAGCAGTTACCCAACCCCGGGGGCTGGCGAGCAGTACTTC
CASSYPTPGAGEQYF
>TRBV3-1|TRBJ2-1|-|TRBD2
TGTGCCAGCAGGGGGACTAGCGGCAATGAGCAGTTCTTC
CASRGTSGNEQFF
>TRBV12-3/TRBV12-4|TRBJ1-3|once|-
TGTGCCAGCAGTTTAGGGGGAACAGGAGCGTCTGGAAACACCATATATTTT
CASSLGGTGASGNTIYF
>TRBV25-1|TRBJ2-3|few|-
TGTGCCAGCAGGCAGGGGGACTATACGCAGTATTTT
CASRQGDYTQYF
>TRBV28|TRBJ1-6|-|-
TGTGCCAGCAGTTTAGGGGGCCTTTCGTCACCCCTCCACTTT
CASSLGGLSSPLHF
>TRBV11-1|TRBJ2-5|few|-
TGTGCCAGCAGCTTGAGTACCAAAGAGACCCAGTACTTC
CASSLSTKETQYF
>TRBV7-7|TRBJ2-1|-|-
TGTGCTAGCAGCTTGAGGACGGGGGTGAATGAGCAGTTCTTC
CASSLRTGVNEQFF
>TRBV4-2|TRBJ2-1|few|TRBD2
TGTGCCAGCAGCCTTCGGCTAGCGGGGAGCTCCTACAATGAGCAGTTCTTC
CASSLRLAGSSYNEQFF
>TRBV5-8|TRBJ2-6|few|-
TGTGCCAGCAGACGAGCTCTGCGGCAGGGTGGGGCCAACGTCCTGACTTTC
CASRRALRQGGANVLTF
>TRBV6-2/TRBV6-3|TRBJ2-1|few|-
TGTGCCAGCAGGGACTTATACAATGAGCAGTTCTTC
CASRDLYNEQFF
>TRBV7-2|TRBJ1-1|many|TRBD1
TGTGCCAGCAGACAACAGGGGGGGGACGCTGAAGCTTTCTTT
CASRQQGGDAEAFF
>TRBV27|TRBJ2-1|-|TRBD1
TGTGCCAGCAGACTCCGGGACAGTGATGAGCAGTTCTTC
CASRLRDSDEQFF
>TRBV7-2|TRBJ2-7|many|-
TGTGCCAGCAGCTTAGGGGTCAGGGTGCCTTCCCATCCCTCCTACGAGCAGTACTTC
CASSLGVRVPSHPSYEQYF
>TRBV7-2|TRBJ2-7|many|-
TGTGCCAGCAGCTTAGGCCTAGCGAGCCACGAGCAGTACTTC
CASSLGLASHEQYF
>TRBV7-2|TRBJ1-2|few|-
TGTGCCAGCAGCTTAGACGGGTCCTATGGCTACACCTTC
CASSLDGSYGYTF
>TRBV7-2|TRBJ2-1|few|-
TGTGCCAGCAGAGAGAGCTCCTACAATGAGCAGTTCTTC
CASRESSYNEQFF
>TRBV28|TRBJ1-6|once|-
TGTGCCAGCAAAGTAGGGGACTCCTATAATTCACCCCTCCACTTT
CASKVGDSYNSPLHF
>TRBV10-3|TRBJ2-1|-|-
TGTGCCATCAGTGAGGTCCGGGAGCGATCTTACAATGAGCAGTTCTTC
CAISEVRERSYNEQFF
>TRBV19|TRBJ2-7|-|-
TGTGCCAGTAGTATGAGTAGCGGTATCTACGAGCAGTACTTC
CASSMSSGIYEQYF
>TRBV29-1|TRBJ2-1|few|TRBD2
TGCAGCGTTGCCACCACTAGCGGGAGGGGCAATGAGCAGTTCTTC
CSVATTSGRGNEQFF
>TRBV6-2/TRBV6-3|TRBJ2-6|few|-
TGTGCCAGCAGTTACTCGGGACAAGGGATCTCTGGGGCCAACGTCCTGACTTTC
CASSYSGQGISGANVLTF
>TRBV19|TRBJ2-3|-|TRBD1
TGTGCCAGTAACGACAGGGGAAGGACAGATACGCAGTATTTT
CASNDRGRTDTQYF
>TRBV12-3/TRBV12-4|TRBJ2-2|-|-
TGTGCCAGCAGTTTAGGGGTAGGGTACACCGGGGAGCTGTTTTTT
CASSLGVGYTGELFF
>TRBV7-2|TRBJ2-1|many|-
TGTGCCAGCACCCCCCCGAACGGCGCCTACAATGAGCAGTTCTTC
CASTPPNGAYNEQFF
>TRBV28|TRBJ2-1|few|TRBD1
TGTGCCAGCAGTTTTTGGACAGGGTGGTTCTTC
CASSFWTGWFF
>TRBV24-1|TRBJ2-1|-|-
TGTGCCACCAGTGAGGGACTGGGGCAATTGGAGCAGTTCTTC
CATSEGLGQLEQFF
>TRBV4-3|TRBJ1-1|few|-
TGCGCCAGCAGCCAAGATAGAGGGGCGGGGGAAGCTTTCTTT
CASSQDRGAGEAFF
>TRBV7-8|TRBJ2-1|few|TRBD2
TGTGCCAGCAGCACCCGGGTAGCGGGAGGACCCAAGGCGGGCAATGAGCAGTTCTTC
CASSTRVAGGPKAGNEQFF
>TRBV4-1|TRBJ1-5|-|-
TGCGCCAGCAGCCAAGATGTCGTGGCAGCTAATAGCAATCAGCCCCAGCATTTT
CASSQDVVAANSNQPQHF
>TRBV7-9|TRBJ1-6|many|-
TGTGCCAGCAGCTTAGGGGGACGTACCGCTAATTCACCCCTCCACTTT
CASSLGGRTANSPLHF
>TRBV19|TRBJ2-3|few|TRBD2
TGTGCCACTCTTAGCGGGAGCCACACAGATACGCAGTATTTT
CATLSGSHTDTQYF
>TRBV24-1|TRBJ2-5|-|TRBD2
TGTGCCACCAGTGATCGCGGGGGGCGAGAGACCCAGTACTTC
CATSDRGGRETQYF
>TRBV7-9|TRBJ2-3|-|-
TGTGCCAGCAGCATGACAGTTGCCCTAGGCACAGATACGCAGTATTTT
CASSMTVALGTDTQYF